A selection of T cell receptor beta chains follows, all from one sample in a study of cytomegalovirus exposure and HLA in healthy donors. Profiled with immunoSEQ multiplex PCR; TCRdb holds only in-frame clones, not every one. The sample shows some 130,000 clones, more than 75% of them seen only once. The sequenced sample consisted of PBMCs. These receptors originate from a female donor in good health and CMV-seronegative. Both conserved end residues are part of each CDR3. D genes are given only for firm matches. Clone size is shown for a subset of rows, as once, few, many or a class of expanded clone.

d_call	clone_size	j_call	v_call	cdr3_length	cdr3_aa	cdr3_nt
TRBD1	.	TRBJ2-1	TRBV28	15	CASRDRDRGHNEQFF	TGTGCCAGCAGGGACCGGGACAGGGGACACAATGAGCAGTTCTTC
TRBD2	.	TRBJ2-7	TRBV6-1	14	CASSELAGAYEQYF	TGTGCCAGCAGTGAGCTAGCGGGGGCCTACGAGCAGTACTTC
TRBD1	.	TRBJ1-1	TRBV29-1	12	CSAATGDTEAFF	TGCAGCGCAGCGACAGGGGACACTGAAGCTTTCTTT
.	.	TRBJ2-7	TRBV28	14	CASSLPIRGYEQYF	TGTGCCAGCAGTTTGCCCATACGGGGATACGAGCAGTACTTC
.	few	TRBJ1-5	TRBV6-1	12	CASSRSDQPQHF	TGTGCCAGCAGTCGCTCAGATCAGCCCCAGCATTTT
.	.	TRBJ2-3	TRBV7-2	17	CASSLAIDTSSTDTQYF	TGTGCCAGCAGCTTAGCGATTGACACCTCTAGCACAGATACGCAGTATTTT
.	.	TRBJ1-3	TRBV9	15	CASSVGAHTGNTIYF	TGTGCCAGCAGCGTAGGGGCCCACACGGGAAACACCATATATTTT
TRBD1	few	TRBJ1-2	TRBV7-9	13	CASSRTGESGYTF	TGTGCCAGCAGCCGGACAGGGGAGTCTGGCTACACCTTC
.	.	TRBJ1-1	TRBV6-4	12	CASSDRYCKAFF	TGTGCCAGCAGTGACCGATACTGTAAGGCTTTCTTT
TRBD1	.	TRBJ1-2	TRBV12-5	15	CASGLVLDRVYGYTF	TGTGCTAGTGGTTTGGTACTGGACAGGGTCTATGGCTACACCTTC
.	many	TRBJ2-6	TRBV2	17	CASSEFSIHSGANVLTF	TGTGCCAGCAGTGAGTTCTCCATACACTCTGGGGCCAACGTCCTGACTTTC
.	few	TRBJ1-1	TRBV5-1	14	CASSLDSGSTEAFF	TGCGCCAGCAGCCTGGACAGCGGAAGCACTGAAGCTTTCTTT
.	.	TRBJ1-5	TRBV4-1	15	CASSQQAGASQPQHF	TGCGCCAGCAGCCAACAAGCGGGGGCCTCTCAGCCCCAGCATTTT
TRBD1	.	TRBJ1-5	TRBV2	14	CASSPRDSDQPQHF	TGTGCCAGCAGTCCCCGGGACAGTGATCAGCCCCAGCATTTT
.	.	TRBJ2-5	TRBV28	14	CASSPLWGKETQYF	TGTGCCAGCAGCCCTCTCTGGGGCAAAGAGACCCAGTACTTC
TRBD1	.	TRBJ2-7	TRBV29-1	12	CSATGQTYEQYF	TGCAGCGCTACGGGACAGACTTACGAGCAGTACTTC
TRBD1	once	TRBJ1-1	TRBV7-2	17	CASSYPIRGSRGTEAFF	TGTGCCAGCAGCTATCCAATCAGGGGCTCCAGGGGGACTGAAGCTTTCTTT
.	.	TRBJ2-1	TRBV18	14	CASSPGANYNEQFF	TGTGCCAGCTCACCAGGAGCCAACTACAATGAGCAGTTCTTC
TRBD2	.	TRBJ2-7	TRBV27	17	CASSLSQSGGTFYEQYF	TGTGCCAGCAGTTTATCGCAAAGCGGGGGAACATTCTACGAGCAGTACTTC
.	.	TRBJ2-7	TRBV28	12	CASMYGWDEQYF	TGTGCCAGCATGTACGGGTGGGACGAGCAGTACTTC